A single sample gave rise to the 8 T cell receptor beta chains below, sequenced in a study of long-term antiretroviral therapy in people with HIV. This was the immunoSEQ v3.0 assay at survey level. Clones were read by immunoSEQ multiplex PCR, and TCRdb kept only the in-frame ones, dropping some. Here the sample spans roughly 13,000 clones, about 80% being singletons. The material sequenced was unsorted PBMCs, taken 1.3 years before starting antiretroviral therapy. All receptors derive from a man in his forties with HIV.

The V and J genes are TRBV9 and TRBJ2-7; 9 nucleotides line up with TRBD1. Germline CDR1 reads SGDLS; CDR2 reads YYNGEE. The CDR3 consists of 15 residues. J was trimmed by 0 bases and V by 3 bases; bases with no gene match: 4. The CDR3 bases are TGTGCCAGCAGCGCGGGACAGGGAAGCTCCTACGAGCAGTACTTC. Translating gives CASSAGQGSSYEQYF.

This clone was found once. The chain couples TRBV25-1 to TRBJ2-3; 7 nucleotides agree with TRBD1. This CDR3 is built from 15 residues. From germline, CDR1 is MGHDK and CDR2 SYGVNS. Trimming took 4 bases from V and 1 from J; bases not matched to a gene: 5. This chain's CDR3 is CASSARGQGTDTQYF. For the CDR3, the DNA is TGTGCCAGCAGTGCACGTGGACAGGGCACAGATACGCAGTATTTT.

The chain carries TRBV5-1 and TRBJ1-2; D uncertain. V gave up 4 bases and J gave up 4 bases, with 14 bases separating them. The germline gives CDR1 SGHRS, CDR2 YFSETQ. The CDR3 sequence is 14 residues long. CDR3 nucleotides: TGCGCCAGCAGCGACCCCGGGGAGATCTATGGCTACACCTTC. Amino acid sequence: CASSDPGEIYGYTF.

The J gene is TRBJ2-3, the V gene TRBV7-2, with unresolved D. The CDR3 totals 15 residues. Trimming removed 5 bases from V and 2 bases from J, with 14 bases in between. Germline V gene lookup returns CDR1 SGHTA and CDR2 FQGNSA. The CDR3 protein is CASSKTRVPTDTQYF. The CDR3 DNA is TGTGCCAGCAGCAAAACCCGGGTCCCCACAGATACGCAGTATTTT.

This clone has a handful of counts. V and J are TRBV5-1 and TRBJ1-1, with 7 bases lining up with TRBD1. J gave up 5 bases and V 5 bases, and 15 bases lay outside the gene matches. This CDR3 is built from 16 residues. CDR1 and CDR2 (germline): SGHRS, YFSETQ. As DNA, the CDR3 is TGCGCCAGCAGTTCCGATCCACAGGGGAAAGGGACTGAAGCTTTCTTT. This encodes CASSSDPQGKGTEAFF. Looking up the rest from reference TRBV5-1 and TRBJ1-1 gives the full variable domain: KAGVTQTPRYLIKTRGQQVTLSCSPISGHRSVSWYQQTPGQGLQFLFEYFSETQRNKGNFPGRFSGRQFSNSRSEMNVSTLELGDSALYLCASSSDPQGKGTEAFFGQGTRLTVV.

This chain uses TRBV7-9 with TRBJ2-3, with D possibly TRBD2 on 6 matching bases. Germline CDR1 SEHNR, CDR2 FQNEAQ (reference sequence). The CDR3 runs 15 residues. The ends were cut back, 6 bases at V and 0 bases at J, with 13 bases in the middle. DNA for the CDR3: TGTGCCAGCAGTTTCGACGGGACTAGCACAGATACGCAGTATTTT. Its protein is CASSFDGTSTDTQYF. The full variable domain, with the rest looked up from reference TRBV7-9 and TRBJ2-3, is DTGVSQNPRHKITKRGQNVTFRCDPISEHNRLYWYRQTLGQGPEFLTYFQNEAQLEKSRLLSDRFSAERPKGSFSTLEIQRTEQGDSAMYLCASSFDGTSTDTQYFGPGTRLTVL.

The chain links TRBV4-2 to TRBJ1-5; unclear D gene. Germline V gives CDR1 LGHNA, CDR2 YNFKEQ. Trimming removed 0 bases from V and 0 bases from J, with 6 bases in between. CDR3 length: 15 amino acids. The CDR3 loop reads CASSQERFSNQPQHF. The CDR3 nucleotides are TGTGCCAGCAGCCAAGAAAGGTTTAGCAATCAGCCCCAGCATTTT.

This clone qualifies as medium-sized. The chain recombines TRBV7-9 with TRBJ2-7; unclear D gene. V was cut by 1 base and J by 2 bases, with 15 bases left in between. CDR3 length: 16 residues. Germline CDR1 SEHNR, CDR2 FQNEAQ (reference sequence). The CDR3 spells CASSLEHSRNPYEQYF. CDR3 sequence (DNA): TGTGCCAGCAGCTTAGAGCACTCCAGGAACCCCTACGAGCAGTACTTC.